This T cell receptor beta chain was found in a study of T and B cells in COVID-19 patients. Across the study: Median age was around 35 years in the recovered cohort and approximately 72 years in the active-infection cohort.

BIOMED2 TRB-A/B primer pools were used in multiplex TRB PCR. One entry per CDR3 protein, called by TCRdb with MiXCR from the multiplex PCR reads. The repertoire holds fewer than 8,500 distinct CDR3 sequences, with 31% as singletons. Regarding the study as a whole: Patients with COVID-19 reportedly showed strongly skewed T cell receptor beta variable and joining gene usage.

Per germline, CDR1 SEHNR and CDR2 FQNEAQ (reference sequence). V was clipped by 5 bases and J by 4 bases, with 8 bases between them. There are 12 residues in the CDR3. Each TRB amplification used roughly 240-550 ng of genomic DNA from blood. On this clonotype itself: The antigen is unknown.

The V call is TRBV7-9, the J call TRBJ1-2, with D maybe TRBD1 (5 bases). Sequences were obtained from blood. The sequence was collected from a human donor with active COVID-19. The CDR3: CASSPGSYGYTF. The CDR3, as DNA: TGTGCCAGCAGCCCAGGGAGCTATGGCTACACCTTC. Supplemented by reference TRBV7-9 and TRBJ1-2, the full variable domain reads DTGVSQNPRHKITKRGQNVTFRCDPISEHNRLYWYRQTLGQGPEFLTYFQNEAQLEKSRLLSDRFSAERPKGSFSTLEIQRTEQGDSAMYLCASSPGSYGYTFGSGTRLTVV.